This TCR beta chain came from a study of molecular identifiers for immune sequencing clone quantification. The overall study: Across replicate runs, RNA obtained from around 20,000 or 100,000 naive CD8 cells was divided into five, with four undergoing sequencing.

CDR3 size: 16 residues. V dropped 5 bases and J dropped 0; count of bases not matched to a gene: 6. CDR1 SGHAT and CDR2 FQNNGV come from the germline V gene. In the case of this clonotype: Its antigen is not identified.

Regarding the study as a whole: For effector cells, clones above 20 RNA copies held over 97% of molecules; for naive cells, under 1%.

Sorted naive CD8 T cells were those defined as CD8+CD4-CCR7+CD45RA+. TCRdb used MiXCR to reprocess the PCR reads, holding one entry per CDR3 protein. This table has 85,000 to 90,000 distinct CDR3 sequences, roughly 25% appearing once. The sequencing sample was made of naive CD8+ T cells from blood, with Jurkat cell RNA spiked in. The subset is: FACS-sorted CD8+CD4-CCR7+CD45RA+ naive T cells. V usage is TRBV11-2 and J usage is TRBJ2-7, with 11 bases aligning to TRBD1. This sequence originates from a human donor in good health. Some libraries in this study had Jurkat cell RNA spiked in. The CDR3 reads CASSAGGQGVSYEQYF. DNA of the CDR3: TGTGCCAGCAGCGCAGGGGGACAGGGGGTCTCCTACGAGCAGTACTTC.